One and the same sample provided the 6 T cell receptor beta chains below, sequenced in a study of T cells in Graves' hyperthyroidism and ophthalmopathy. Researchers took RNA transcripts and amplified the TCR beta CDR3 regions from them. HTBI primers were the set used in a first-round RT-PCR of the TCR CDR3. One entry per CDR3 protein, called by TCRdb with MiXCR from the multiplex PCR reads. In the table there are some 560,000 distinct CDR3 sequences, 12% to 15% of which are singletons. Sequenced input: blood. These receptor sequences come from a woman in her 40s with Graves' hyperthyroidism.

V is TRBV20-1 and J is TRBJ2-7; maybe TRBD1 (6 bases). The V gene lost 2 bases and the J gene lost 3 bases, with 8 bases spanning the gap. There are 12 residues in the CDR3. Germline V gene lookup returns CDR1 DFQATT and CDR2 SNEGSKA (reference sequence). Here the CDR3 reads CSARRDIYEQYF. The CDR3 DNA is TGCAGTGCTAGAAGGGACATCTACGAGCAGTACTTC.

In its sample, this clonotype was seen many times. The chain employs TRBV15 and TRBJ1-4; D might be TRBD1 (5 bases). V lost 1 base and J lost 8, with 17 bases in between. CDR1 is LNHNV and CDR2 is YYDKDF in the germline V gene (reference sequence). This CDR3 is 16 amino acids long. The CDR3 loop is CATSRGSQGGDEKLFF. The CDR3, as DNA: TGTGCCACCAGCAGAGGAAGCCAGGGAGGTGACGAAAAACTGTTTTTT.

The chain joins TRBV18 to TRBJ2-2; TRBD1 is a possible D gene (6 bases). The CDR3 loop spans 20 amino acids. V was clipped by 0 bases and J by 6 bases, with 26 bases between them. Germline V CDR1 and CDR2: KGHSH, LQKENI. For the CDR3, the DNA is TGTGCCAGCTCACCACCGATTACAGGGCGATTAATAGAGGACGCCGGGGAGCTGTTTTTT. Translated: CASSPPITGRLIEDAGELFF.

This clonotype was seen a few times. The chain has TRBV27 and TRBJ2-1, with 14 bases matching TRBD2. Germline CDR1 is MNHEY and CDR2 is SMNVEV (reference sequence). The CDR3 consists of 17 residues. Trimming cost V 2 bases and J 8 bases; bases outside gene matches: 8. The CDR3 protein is CASSLTGTSGSYHEQFF. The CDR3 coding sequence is TGTGCCAGCAGTTTAACCGGGACTAGCGGGAGTTATCATGAGCAGTTCTTC.

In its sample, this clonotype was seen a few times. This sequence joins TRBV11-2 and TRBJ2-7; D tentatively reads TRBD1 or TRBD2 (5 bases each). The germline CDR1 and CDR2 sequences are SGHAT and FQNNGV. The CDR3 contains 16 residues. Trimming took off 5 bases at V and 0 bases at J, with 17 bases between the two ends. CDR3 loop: CASSLWGTESSYEQYF. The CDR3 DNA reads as TGTGCCAGCAGCCTTTGGGGGACGGAAAGCTCCTACGAGCAGTACTTC.

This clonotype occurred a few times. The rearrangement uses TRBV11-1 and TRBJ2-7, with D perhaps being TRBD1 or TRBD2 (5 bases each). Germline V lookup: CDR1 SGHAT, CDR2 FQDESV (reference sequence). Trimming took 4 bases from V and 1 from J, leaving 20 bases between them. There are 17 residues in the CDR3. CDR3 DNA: TGTGCCAGCAGCTCGCCCACCGGGGCTAGATGGTCCTACGAGCAGTACTTC. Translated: CASSSPTGARWSYEQYF.